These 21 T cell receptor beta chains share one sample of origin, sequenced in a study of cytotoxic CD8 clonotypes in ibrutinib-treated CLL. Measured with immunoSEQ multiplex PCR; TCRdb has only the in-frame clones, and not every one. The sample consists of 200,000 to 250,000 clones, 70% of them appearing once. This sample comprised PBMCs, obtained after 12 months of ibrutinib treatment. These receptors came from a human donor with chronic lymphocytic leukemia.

CDR3 sequence: CASCPTGVLGNTIYF. In DNA form, the CDR3 reads TGTGCCAGCTGCCCCACGGGGGTTCTTGGAAACACCATATATTTT. The genes are TRBV9 and TRBJ1-3; tentatively, D is TRBD1 (5 bases). The CDR3 is 15 residues long. V lost 7 bases and J lost 3, with 17 bases in between. Germline V gives CDR1 SGDLS, CDR2 YYNGEE.

CDR3 sequence: CASSAEEDYGYTF. The CDR3, as DNA: TGTGCCAGCAGTGCGGAGGAAGACTATGGCTACACCTTC. V is TRBV2 and J is TRBJ1-2, with D unclear. Germline CDR1 reads SNHLY; CDR2 reads FYNNEI. CDR3 length: 13 amino acids. Trimming stripped 4 bases from V and 3 bases from J, with 9 bases between.

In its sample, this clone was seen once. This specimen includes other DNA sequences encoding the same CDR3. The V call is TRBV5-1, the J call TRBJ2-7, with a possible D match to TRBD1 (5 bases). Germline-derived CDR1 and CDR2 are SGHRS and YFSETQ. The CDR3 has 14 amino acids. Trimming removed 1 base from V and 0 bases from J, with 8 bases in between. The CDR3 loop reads CASSLTGSSYEQYF. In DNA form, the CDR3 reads TGCGCCAGCAGCTTGACAGGCTCCTCCTACGAGCAGTACTTC.

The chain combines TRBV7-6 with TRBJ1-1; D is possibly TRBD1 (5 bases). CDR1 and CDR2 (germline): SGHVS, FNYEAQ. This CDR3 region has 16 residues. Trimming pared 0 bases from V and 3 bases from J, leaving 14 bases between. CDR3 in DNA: TGTGCCAGCAGCTTAGCGGACCTGATGGGGGACACTGAAGCTTTCTTT. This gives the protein CASSLADLMGDTEAFF.

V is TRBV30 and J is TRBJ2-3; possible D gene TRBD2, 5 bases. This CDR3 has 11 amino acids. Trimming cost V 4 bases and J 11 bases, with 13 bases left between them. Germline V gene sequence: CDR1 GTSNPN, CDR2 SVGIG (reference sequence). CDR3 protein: CAWTTTRGQYF. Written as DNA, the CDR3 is TGTGCCTGGACGACTACCCGTGGGCAGTATTTT. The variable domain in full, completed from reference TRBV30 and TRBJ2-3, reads SQTIHQWPATLVQPVGSPLSLECTVEGTSNPNLYWYRQAAGRGLQLLFYSVGIGQISSEVPQNLSASRPQDRQFILSSKKLLLSDSGFYLCAWTTTRGQYFGPGTRLTVL.

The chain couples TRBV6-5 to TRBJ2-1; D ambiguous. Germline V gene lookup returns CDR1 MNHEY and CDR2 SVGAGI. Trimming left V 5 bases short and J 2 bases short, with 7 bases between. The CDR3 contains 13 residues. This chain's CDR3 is CASSTRPYNEQFF. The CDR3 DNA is TGTGCCAGCAGTACACGGCCCTACAATGAGCAGTTCTTC.

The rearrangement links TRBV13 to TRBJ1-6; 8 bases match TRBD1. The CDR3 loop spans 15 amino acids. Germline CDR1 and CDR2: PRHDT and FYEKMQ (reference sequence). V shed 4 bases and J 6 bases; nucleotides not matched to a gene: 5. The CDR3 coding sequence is TGTGCCAGCAGCTATAGGACAGGGACTAATTCACCCCTCCACTTT. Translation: CASSYRTGTNSPLHF.

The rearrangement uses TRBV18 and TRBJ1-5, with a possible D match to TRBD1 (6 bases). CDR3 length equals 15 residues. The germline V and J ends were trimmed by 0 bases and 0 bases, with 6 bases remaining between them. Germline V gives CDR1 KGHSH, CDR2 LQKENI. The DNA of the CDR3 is TGTGCCAGCTCACCACCGACAGGTAGCAATCAGCCCCAGCATTTT. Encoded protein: CASSPPTGSNQPQHF.

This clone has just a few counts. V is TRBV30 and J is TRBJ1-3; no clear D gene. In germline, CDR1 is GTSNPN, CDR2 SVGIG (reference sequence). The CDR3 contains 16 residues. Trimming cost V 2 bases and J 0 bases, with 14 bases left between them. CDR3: CAWSPSKLSSGNTIYF. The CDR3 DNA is TGTGCCTGGAGTCCTAGTAAGTTATCCTCTGGAAACACCATATATTTT.

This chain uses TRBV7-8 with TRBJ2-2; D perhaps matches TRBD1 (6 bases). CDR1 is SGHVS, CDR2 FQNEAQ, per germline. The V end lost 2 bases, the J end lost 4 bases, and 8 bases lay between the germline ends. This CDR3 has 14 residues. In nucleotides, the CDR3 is TGTGCCAGCAGCTTATGGACAGTCACCGGGGAGCTGTTTTTT. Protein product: CASSLWTVTGELFF.

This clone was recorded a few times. CDR3 DNA sequence: TGCGCCAGCAGCTTGGCCCCCCCGGGACAAAATTACGAGCAGTACTTC. Translated: CASSLAPPGQNYEQYF. The chain joins TRBV5-1 to TRBJ2-7, with D maybe TRBD1 (6 bases). Germline assignment: CDR1 SGHRS and CDR2 YFSETQ. Trimming pared 0 bases from V and 4 bases from J, leaving 17 bases between. The CDR3 is 16 amino acids.

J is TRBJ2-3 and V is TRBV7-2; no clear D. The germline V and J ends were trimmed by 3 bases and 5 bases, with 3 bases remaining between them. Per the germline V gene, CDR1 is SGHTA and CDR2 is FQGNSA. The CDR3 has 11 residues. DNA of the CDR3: TGTGCCAGCAGCTTGAAAGATACGCAGTATTTT. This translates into CASSLKDTQYF.

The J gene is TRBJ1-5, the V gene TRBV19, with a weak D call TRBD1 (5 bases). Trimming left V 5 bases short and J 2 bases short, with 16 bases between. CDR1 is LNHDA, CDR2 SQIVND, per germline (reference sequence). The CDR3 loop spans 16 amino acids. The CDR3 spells CASSFNRGKGNQPQHF. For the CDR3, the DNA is TGTGCCAGTAGTTTCAACCGGGGGAAAGGCAATCAGCCCCAGCATTTT.

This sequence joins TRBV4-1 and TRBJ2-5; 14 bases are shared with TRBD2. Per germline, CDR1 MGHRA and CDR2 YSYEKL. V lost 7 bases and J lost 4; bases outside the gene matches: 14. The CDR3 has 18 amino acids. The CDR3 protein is CASKKTGLAGVSGETQYF. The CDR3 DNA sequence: TGCGCCAGCAAAAAAACGGGACTAGCGGGAGTTTCGGGAGAGACCCAGTACTTC.

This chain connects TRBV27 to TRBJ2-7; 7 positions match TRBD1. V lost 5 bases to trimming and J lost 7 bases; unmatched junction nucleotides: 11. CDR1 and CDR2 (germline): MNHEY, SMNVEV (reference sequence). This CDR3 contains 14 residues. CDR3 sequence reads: CASSLGRGRGEQYF. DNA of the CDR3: TGTGCCAGCAGTCTCGGCAGGGGGAGAGGGGAGCAGTACTTC.

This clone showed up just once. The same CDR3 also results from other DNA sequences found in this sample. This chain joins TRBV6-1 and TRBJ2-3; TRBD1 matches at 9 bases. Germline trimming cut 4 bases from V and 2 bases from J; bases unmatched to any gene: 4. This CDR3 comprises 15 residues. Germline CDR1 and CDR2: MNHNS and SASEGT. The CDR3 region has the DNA TGTGCCAGCAGTGTCCGGGACAGGGACACAGATACGCAGTATTTT. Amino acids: CASSVRDRDTDTQYF.

The CDR3 loop reads CASSEGYIDNEQFF. For the CDR3, the DNA is TGTGCCAGCAGCGAGGGATACATAGACAATGAGCAGTTCTTC. V usage is TRBV9 and J usage is TRBJ2-1; D gene uncertain. CDR3 size: 14 residues. Per the germline V gene, CDR1 is SGDLS and CDR2 is YYNGEE. V was cut by 3 bases and J by 5 bases, with 12 bases left in between.

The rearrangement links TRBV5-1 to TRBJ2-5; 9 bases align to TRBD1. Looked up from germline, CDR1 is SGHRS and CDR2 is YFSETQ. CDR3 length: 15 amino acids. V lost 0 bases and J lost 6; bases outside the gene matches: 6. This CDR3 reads CASSLGVGTGQTQYF. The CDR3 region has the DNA TGCGCCAGCAGCTTGGGGGTCGGGACAGGGCAGACCCAGTACTTC.

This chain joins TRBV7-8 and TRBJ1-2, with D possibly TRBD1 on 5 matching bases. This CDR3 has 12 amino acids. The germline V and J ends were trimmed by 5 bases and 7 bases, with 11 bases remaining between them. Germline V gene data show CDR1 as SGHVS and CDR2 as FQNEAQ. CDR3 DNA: TGTGCCAGCAGCATAGGGACTGCTGGCTACACCTTC. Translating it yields CASSIGTAGYTF.

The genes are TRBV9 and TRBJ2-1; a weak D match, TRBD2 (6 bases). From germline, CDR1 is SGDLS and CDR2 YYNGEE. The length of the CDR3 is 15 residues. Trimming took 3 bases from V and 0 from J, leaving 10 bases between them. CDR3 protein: CASSEEGSSYNEQFF. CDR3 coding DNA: TGTGCCAGCAGCGAGGAGGGAAGCTCCTACAATGAGCAGTTCTTC.

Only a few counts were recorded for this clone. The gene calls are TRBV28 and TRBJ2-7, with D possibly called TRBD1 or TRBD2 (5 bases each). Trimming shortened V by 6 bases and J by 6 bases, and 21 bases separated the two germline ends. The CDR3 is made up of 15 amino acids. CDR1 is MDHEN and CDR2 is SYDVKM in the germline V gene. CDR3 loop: CASREWGRTLPEQYF. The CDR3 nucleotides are TGTGCCAGCAGGGAATGGGGACGGACCCTGCCCGAGCAGTACTTC.